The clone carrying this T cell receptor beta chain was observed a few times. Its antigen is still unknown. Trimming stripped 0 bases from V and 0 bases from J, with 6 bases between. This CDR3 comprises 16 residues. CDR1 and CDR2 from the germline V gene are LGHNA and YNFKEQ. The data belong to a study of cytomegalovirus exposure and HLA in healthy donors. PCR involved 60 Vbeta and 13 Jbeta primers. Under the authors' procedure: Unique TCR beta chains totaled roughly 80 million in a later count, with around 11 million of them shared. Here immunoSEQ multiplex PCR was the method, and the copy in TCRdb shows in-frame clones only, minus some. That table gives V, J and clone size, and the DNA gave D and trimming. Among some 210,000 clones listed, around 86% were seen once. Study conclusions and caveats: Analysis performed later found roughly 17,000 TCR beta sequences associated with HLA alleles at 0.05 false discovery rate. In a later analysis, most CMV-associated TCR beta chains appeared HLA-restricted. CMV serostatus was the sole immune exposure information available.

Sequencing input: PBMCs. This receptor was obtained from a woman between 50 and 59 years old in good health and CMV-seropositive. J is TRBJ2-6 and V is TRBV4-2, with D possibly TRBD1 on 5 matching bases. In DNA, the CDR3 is TGTGCCAGCAGCCAAGATGACAGCTCTGGGGCCAACGTCCTGACTTTC. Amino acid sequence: CASSQDDSSGANVLTF.